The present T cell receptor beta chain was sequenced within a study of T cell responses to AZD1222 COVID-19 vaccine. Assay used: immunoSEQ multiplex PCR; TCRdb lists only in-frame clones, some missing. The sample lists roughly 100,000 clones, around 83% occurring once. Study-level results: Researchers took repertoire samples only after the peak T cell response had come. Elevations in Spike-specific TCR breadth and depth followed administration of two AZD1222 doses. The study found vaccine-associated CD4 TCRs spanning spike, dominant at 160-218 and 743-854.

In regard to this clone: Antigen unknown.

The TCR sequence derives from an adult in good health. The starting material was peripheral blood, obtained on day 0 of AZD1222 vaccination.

The CDR3 DNA follows: TGTGCCAGCAGGAATCGGTTGGGGGCTGAAAAACTGTTTTTT. Translation gives CASRNRLGAEKLFF. The V and J genes are TRBV28 and TRBJ1-4; TRBD1 is a possible D gene (6 bases). The CDR3 consists of 14 residues. CDR1 MDHEN and CDR2 SYDVKM come from the germline V gene. The V and J ends lost 6 bases and 7 bases respectively, with 15 bases between them.